The 9 T cell receptor beta chains below come from one sample, sequenced in a study. Each CDR3 protein is one row after TCRdb ran MiXCR on the 5' RACE reads. The table lists about 40,000 distinct CDR3 sequences, around 20% of them singletons. Treg sorting used a CD4+CD25+CD127-/low gate. The sample taken for sequencing was Tregs sorted from blood. The receptor set was obtained from a female donor with breast cancer.

This clonotype has at least ten counts. The rearrangement links TRBV7-6 to TRBJ1-5; D is possibly TRBD1 (5 bases). V was pared by 4 bases and J by 7 bases, with 8 bases between. Germline V gene data show CDR1 as SGHVS and CDR2 as FNYEAQ. The CDR3 sequence is 12 residues long. Written as DNA, the CDR3 is TGTGCCAGCAGCTCCCGGGGGCAGCCCCAGCATTTT. This translates into CASSSRGQPQHF.

The sample holds many counts of this clonotype. The chain carries TRBV4-3 and TRBJ1-1; no reliable D call. V was pared by 5 bases and J by 1 base, with 11 bases between. The CDR3 has 14 residues. Germline loops: CDR1 LGHNA, CDR2 YSLEER. The CDR3 DNA reads TGCGCCAGCAGCTTTCGCGCGTGGAACACTGAAGCTTTCTTT. Its protein product is CASSFRAWNTEAFF.

This clonotype was detected a few times. The J gene is TRBJ2-5, the V gene TRBV6-5; TRBD1 is a possible D gene (5 bases). CDR1 and CDR2 from the germline V gene are MNHEY and SVGAGI. This CDR3 region has 12 residues. The ends were cut back, 3 bases at V and 5 bases at J, with 7 bases in the middle. CDR3 DNA: TGTGCCAGCAGTTATTCAGGGGAGACCCAGTACTTC. Protein sequence: CASSYSGETQYF.

This clonotype came up a few times. The chain combines TRBV4-2 with TRBJ2-1, with a tentative D call TRBD1 (5 bases). This CDR3 is 16 amino acids long. The germline V gene encodes CDR1 LGHNA and CDR2 YNFKEQ. Trimming pared 3 bases from V and 0 bases from J, leaving 12 bases between. CDR3 coding DNA: TGTGCCAGCAGCCAGGAGACAGAGAACTCCTACAATGAGCAGTTCTTC. The encoded protein is CASSQETENSYNEQFF.

This clonotype occurred many times. The gene calls are TRBV5-6 and TRBJ2-7; no clear D. Germline V gives CDR1 SGHDT, CDR2 YYEEEE. The V end was cut by 0 bases, the J end by 2 bases, with 18 bases between. CDR3 size: 17 residues. The CDR3 reads CASSLDSGGLYAYEQYF. The CDR3 bases are TGTGCCAGCAGCTTGGACTCGGGTGGGTTATATGCCTACGAGCAGTACTTC.

This sequence joins TRBV9 and TRBJ2-1; 12 positions match TRBD2. The CDR3 runs 17 residues. The trim removed 0 bases at V and 5 bases at J, leaving 6 bases unmatched. Germline V lookup: CDR1 SGDLS, CDR2 YYNGEE. CDR3 region: CASSVGRRLAGDNEQFF. The CDR3 DNA follows: TGTGCCAGCAGCGTAGGGAGAAGACTAGCGGGAGACAATGAGCAGTTCTTC.

A few counts support this clonotype. The J gene is TRBJ2-2, the V gene TRBV12-3 or TRBV12-4; possibly TRBD1 for D (6 bases). There are 16 residues in the CDR3. Trimming cost V 2 bases and J 5 bases, with 15 bases left between them. The CDR3 DNA reads TGTGCCAGCAGTTTATTCAGTGGGGGCGCGACCGGGGAGCTGTTTTTT. As protein: CASSLFSGGATGELFF.

The chain employs TRBV3-1 and TRBJ2-7, with a weak D call TRBD1 (5 bases). With 4 bases removed from V and 3 bases from J, the gap between germline ends came to 16 bases. Per the germline V gene, CDR1 is LGHDT and CDR2 is YNNKEL (reference sequence). The CDR3 extends over 15 amino acids. The CDR3: CASSLTYKGVYEQYF. Here the CDR3 DNA reads TGTGCCAGCAGCCTTACTTATAAAGGGGTCTACGAGCAGTACTTC.

The chain recombines TRBV12-3 or TRBV12-4 with TRBJ2-5; D may match TRBD1 or TRBD2 (5 bases each). The germline V and J ends were trimmed by 4 bases and 2 bases, with 14 bases remaining between them. This CDR3 is 15 amino acids long. CDR3: CASSWGRRQQETQYF. In DNA form, the CDR3 reads TGTGCCAGCAGTTGGGGACGCCGACAGCAAGAGACCCAGTACTTC.